This TCR beta chain stems from a study of blood T cell repertoires in COVID-19. Study summary: The samples span acute and convalescent COVID-19 from the United States, Italy and Spain. Sample material is recorded as cDNA or gDNA derived from T cells, B-cell-depleted T cells, or PBMCs.

Libraries were prepared by immunoSEQ multiplex PCR; TCRdb keeps only in-frame clonotypes and omits some of them. The sample has more than 110,000 clones, roughly 80% seen once. This clone showed up just a few times. Germline loops: CDR1 LNHNV, CDR2 YYDKDF (reference sequence). The CDR3 is 17 residues long. V was pared by 1 base and J by 2 bases, with 17 bases between. Participants were aged roughly 18 to 90 years from around 26 US areas. Participants had their cohort set by participant-reported clinical history. This receptor was taken from a middle-aged man with acute COVID-19. Sequenced sample: PBMCs or T cells enriched from blood (not recorded which). J is TRBJ1-2 and V is TRBV15; unclear D gene. The CDR3 protein is CATSRGQMTSRNYGYTF. Here the CDR3 DNA reads TGTGCCACCAGCAGAGGTCAAATGACATCCAGGAACTATGGCTACACCTTC.